Below, 5 T cell receptor beta chains from the same sample are listed, as sequenced in a study of stem cell transplantation in POMP-related autoinflammatory disease. Measured with immunoSEQ multiplex PCR; TCRdb has only the in-frame clones, and not every one. The sample yields over 30,000 clones, almost 90% seen once. The specimen comprised CD4+ T cells from PBMCs, sampled before stem cell transplantation. Source of these receptors: a human donor with POMP-related autoinflammation and immune dysregulation (PRAID).

The genes are TRBV7-2 and TRBJ2-7; 8 nucleotides match TRBD2. The germline CDR1 and CDR2 sequences are SGHTA and FQGNSA. V lost 4 bases and J lost 0; bases outside the gene matches: 8. This CDR3 has 16 amino acids. CDR3 amino acids: CASSSRAGVSSYEQYF. DNA for the CDR3: TGTGCCAGCAGCTCCCGAGCGGGGGTTAGCTCCTACGAGCAGTACTTC. The variable domain in full, with the rest retrieved from reference TRBV7-2 and TRBJ2-7, is GAGVSQSPSNKVTEKGKDVELRCDPISGHTALYWYRQSLGQGLEFLIYFQGNSAPDKSGLPSDRFSAERTGGSVSTLTIQRTQQEDSAVYLCASSSRAGVSSYEQYFGPGTRLTVT.

The chain recombines TRBV5-4 with TRBJ2-5, with 14 bases lining up with TRBD2. From germline, CDR1 is SGHNT and CDR2 YYREEE (reference sequence). Trimming took 4 bases from V and 7 from J; bases not matched to a gene: 9. The CDR3 sequence is 16 residues long. CDR3 protein: CASSVGTSGSLGTQYF. The CDR3 nucleotides are TGTGCCAGCAGCGTCGGGACTAGCGGGAGTCTGGGGACCCAGTACTTC.

V usage is TRBV5-1 and J usage is TRBJ2-7; 11 bases are shared with TRBD1. V was pared by 0 bases and J by 7 bases, with 6 bases of the junction left unmatched. Looked up from germline, CDR1 is SGHRS and CDR2 is YFSETQ. This CDR3 contains 15 residues. The CDR3 region is CASSLAGQGADEQYF. Written as DNA, the CDR3 is TGCGCCAGCAGCTTGGCCGGACAGGGGGCGGATGAGCAGTACTTC.

This chain joins TRBV5-1 and TRBJ2-2; the D gene is possibly TRBD1 (6 bases). The germline gives CDR1 SGHRS, CDR2 YFSETQ. The CDR3 contains 17 residues. V lost 0 bases to trimming and J lost 6 bases, with 18 bases between them. The CDR3: CASSLAVVWGLAGELFF. As DNA, the CDR3 is TGCGCCAGCAGCTTGGCAGTAGTGTGGGGGCTGGCCGGGGAGCTGTTTTTT.

The V call is TRBV6-6, the J call TRBJ1-2; D is possibly TRBD1 (5 bases). The length of the CDR3 is 16 residues. The V and J ends lost 7 bases and 4 bases respectively, with 22 bases between them. The germline V gene has CDR1 MNHNY and CDR2 SVGAGI (reference sequence). This CDR3 is CASTREGNSKTYGYTF. CDR3 in DNA: TGTGCCAGCACTCGAGAGGGGAACAGCAAAACCTATGGCTACACCTTC.